This TCR beta chain was sequenced during a study of T cell clonality in common variable immunodeficiency. The sample holds many counts of this clone. What it binds is not known. The read ends 3 residues early relative to the CDR3; the germline J gene fills the gap. Assay used: immunoSEQ multiplex PCR; TCRdb lists only in-frame clones, some missing. The sample counts about 55,000 clones, none seen once; the ten largest own 0.65% to 1%. Germline V gene lookup returns CDR1 SGHTA and CDR2 FQGTGA. This CDR3 is built from 14 residues. The ends were cut back, 3 bases at V and 4 bases at J, with 12 bases in the middle. Study-wide findings and caveats: Shared TCRbeta clones were fewer between CVID subjects than controls. Authors noted CVID clonality's cause needs subpopulation repertoire sequencing.

Sample: peripheral blood mononuclear cells. This TCR came from a person between 18 and 69 years old in good health. V and J are TRBV7-3 and TRBJ1-1, with D tentatively TRBD1 (6 bases). CDR3 DNA, as far as it was read: TGTGCCAGCAGCTTCCCGGACAGTAGCACTGAA. Translating gives CASSFPDSSTE. The full CDR3 protein reads CASSFPDSSTEAFF.